The 21 T cell receptor beta chains listed next were all sequenced from one sample in a study of blood T cell repertoires in COVID-19. Sequencing was performed with immunoSEQ multiplex PCR; in TCRdb, only in-frame clones are kept and a portion is missing. The sample lists about 270,000 clones, roughly nine tenths seen once, with about 12% in the top ten. The sequenced material came from peripheral blood. Receptors originate from a woman aged 25 to 39 with COVID-19, enrolled during active disease.

The chain carries TRBV19 and TRBJ2-7, with 8 bases fitting TRBD1. There are 14 residues in the CDR3. Germline V lookup: CDR1 LNHDA, CDR2 SQIVND (reference sequence). Germline trimming cut 6 bases from V and 4 bases from J; bases unmatched to any gene: 8. DNA for the CDR3: TGTGCCAGTAGCAGCTCCGGGACAGGTTACGAGCAGTACTTC. Protein product: CASSSSGTGYEQYF.

The chain is built from TRBV27 and TRBJ2-7, with a weak D call TRBD2 (7 bases). Germline CDR1 and CDR2: MNHEY and SMNVEV (reference sequence). Trimming took off 3 bases at V and 4 bases at J, with 13 bases between the two ends. This CDR3 comprises 14 residues. The CDR3 loop reads CASSLIGGQYEQYF. The CDR3 region has the DNA TGTGCCAGCAGTTTGATCGGGGGGCAGTACGAGCAGTACTTC.

The chain links TRBV13 to TRBJ1-1; D is unresolved. This CDR3 is built from 13 residues. The V end lost 5 bases, the J end lost 0 bases, and 7 bases lay between the germline ends. The germline gives CDR1 PRHDT, CDR2 FYEKMQ (reference sequence). CDR3 sequence (DNA): TGTGCCAGCAGCCCCCAGATGAACACTGAAGCTTTCTTT. The encoded protein is CASSPQMNTEAFF.

This sequence joins TRBV4-1 and TRBJ2-5, with 8 bases aligning to TRBD1. The germline gives CDR1 MGHRA, CDR2 YSYEKL. Trimming took 3 bases from V and 1 from J; bases not matched to a gene: 4. This CDR3 has 15 amino acids. CDR3 DNA: TGCGCCAGCAGCCACAGGACAGGGTTCCAAGAGACCCAGTACTTC. This sequence encodes CASSHRTGFQETQYF.

The chain links TRBV28 to TRBJ1-2, with a possible D match to TRBD1 (5 bases). From germline, CDR1 is MDHEN and CDR2 SYDVKM. The CDR3 spans 14 residues. V shed 5 bases and J shed 7 bases, with 17 bases lying between them. CDR3 nucleotide sequence: TGTGCCAGCAGTGAAATGGGACTAAGATCTGGCTACACCTTC. Translating gives CASSEMGLRSGYTF.

The gene calls are TRBV6-5 and TRBJ1-2; D not certain. V was clipped by 6 bases and J by 8 bases, with 16 bases between them. Germline CDR1 is MNHEY and CDR2 is SVGAGI. The CDR3 is 13 residues long. CDR3 DNA sequence: TGTGCCAGCAGCCCCCGGGGAGGGTTAGGCTACACCTTC. It codes for CASSPRGGLGYTF.

This chain connects TRBV2 to TRBJ2-4; a possible D gene is TRBD2 (5 bases). The CDR3 length is 12 residues. Germline V gene lookup returns CDR1 SNHLY and CDR2 FYNNEI. Trimming left V 4 bases short and J 6 bases short, with 7 bases between. CDR3 region: CASSVEGNIQYF. In nucleotides, the CDR3 is TGTGCCAGCAGTGTTGAGGGAAACATTCAGTACTTC.

The V and J genes are TRBV7-8 and TRBJ2-7, with D maybe TRBD1 (6 bases). This CDR3 has 13 amino acids. Per the germline V gene, CDR1 is SGHVS and CDR2 is FQNEAQ. V lost 2 bases, J lost 7 bases, and 12 bases lay in between. For the CDR3, the DNA is TGTGCCAGCAGCTTACAGGGGCCGTCAGAGCAGTACTTC. It codes for CASSLQGPSEQYF.

Points on this clone: This sample includes further DNA sequences coding for the same CDR3. The chain links TRBV29-1 to TRBJ1-1; TRBD1 might be the D (5 bases). Germline V gene data show CDR1 as SQVTM and CDR2 as ANQGSEA. Trimming took 7 bases from V and 1 from J, leaving 13 bases between them. The CDR3 has 13 residues. CDR3 coding DNA: TGCAGCGCCTTGACAGCAGGGAACACTGAAGCTTTCTTT. It translates to CSALTAGNTEAFF.

This chain links TRBV2 with TRBJ2-3, with TRBD2 identical over 10 bases. The CDR3 covers 13 residues. The trim removed 7 bases at V and 7 bases at J, leaving 5 bases unmatched. Germline CDR1 is SNHLY and CDR2 is FYNNEI. The CDR3 DNA reads as TGTGCCAGCACCGGGACTAGCGCCAATACGCAGTATTTT. It yields the protein CASTGTSANTQYF.

The rearrangement links TRBV9 to TRBJ1-1, with unresolved D. With 4 bases removed from V and 5 bases from J, the gap between germline ends came to 15 bases. Germline lookup yields CDR1 SGDLS and CDR2 YYNGEE. This CDR3 contains 14 residues. For the CDR3, the DNA is TGTGCCAGCAGCCTCCGCGGGGAATGGACTGAAGCTTTCTTT. Amino acid sequence: CASSLRGEWTEAFF.

This CDR3 reads CASSQEVALGETQYF. Written as DNA, the CDR3 is TGCGCCAGCAGCCAAGAGGTCGCACTAGGAGAGACCCAGTACTTC. J is TRBJ2-5 and V is TRBV4-1; D is perhaps TRBD2 (5 bases). The CDR3 is 15 amino acids. The ends were cut back, 0 bases at V and 4 bases at J, with 12 bases in the middle. Looked up from germline, CDR1 is MGHRA and CDR2 is YSYEKL.

J is TRBJ1-3 and V is TRBV11-2, with a possible D match to TRBD1 (6 bases). CDR3 length: 14 residues. CDR1 SGHAT and CDR2 FQNNGV come from the germline V gene. V was trimmed by 9 bases and J by 4 bases, leaving 16 bases between them. The CDR3 spells CARKDRKPGNTIYF. For the CDR3, the DNA is TGTGCCAGAAAGGACAGAAAACCAGGAAACACCATATATTTT.

This clone came up many times. This chain uses TRBV5-4 with TRBJ2-7, with 13 bases identical to TRBD2. This CDR3 has 13 amino acids. Germline loops: CDR1 SGHNT, CDR2 YYREEE (reference sequence). After removal of 4 bases from V and 7 bases from J, the junction contained 2 bases not matched to a gene. The CDR3 spells CASSGTSGIEQYF. The DNA of the CDR3 is TGTGCCAGCAGCGGGACTAGCGGGATTGAGCAGTACTTC.

This clone was seen a single time. V is TRBV5-1 and J is TRBJ2-3; TRBD2 is a possible D gene (6 bases). The CDR3 runs 15 residues. The V and J ends lost 4 bases and 1 base respectively, with 13 bases between them. Germline CDR1 and CDR2: SGHRS and YFSETQ. The CDR3 sequence: CASSRGGIGTDTQYF. The CDR3 DNA sequence: TGCGCCAGCAGCCGAGGAGGGATAGGCACAGATACGCAGTATTTT.

The chain employs TRBV3-1 (or the pseudogene TRBV3-2) and TRBJ2-5; TRBD2 might be the D (6 bases). This CDR3 comprises 15 residues. The germline V and J ends were trimmed by 1 base and 1 base, with 10 bases remaining between them. CDR1 LGHDT and CDR2 YNNKEL come from the germline V gene (reference sequence). For the CDR3, the DNA is TGTGCCAGCAGCCAAGTCGGAGGGCCCCAAGAGACCCAGTACTTC. It encodes CASSQVGGPQETQYF.

In this sample, this clone turned up a few times. The chain couples TRBV5-4 to TRBJ2-7; D possibly corresponds to TRBD1 (6 bases). Germline loops: CDR1 SGHNT, CDR2 YYREEE (reference sequence). The CDR3 sequence is 14 residues long. V was pared by 1 base and J by 3 bases, with 11 bases between. The CDR3 coding sequence is TGTGCCAGCAGCTTGAAGGCCAGGGGCTACGAGCAGTACTTC. Translated: CASSLKARGYEQYF.

The CDR3 nucleotides read TGTGCCAGCAGTCAAGGACAGGGAGCTTTCTTT. Translated, it gives CASSQGQGAFF. This sequence joins TRBV6-2 or TRBV6-3 and TRBJ1-1; 8 nucleotides align to TRBD1. Germline V lookup: CDR1 MNHEY, CDR2 SVGEGT. The CDR3 covers 11 residues. The V segment lost 5 bases and the J segment 10 bases; nucleotides outside the gene matches: 3.

Remarks on this clone: Distinct nucleotide sequences in the sample also encode this CDR3. The V gene is TRBV6-5, the J gene TRBJ1-2; D is unclear. The germline CDR1 and CDR2 sequences are MNHEY and SVGAGI. Trimming took 0 bases from V and 0 from J, leaving 5 bases between them. The CDR3 spans 14 residues. CDR3 nucleotide sequence: TGTGCCAGCAGTTACTCGGCCGCTAACTATGGCTACACCTTC. It specifies CASSYSAANYGYTF.

The chain has TRBV4-1 and TRBJ1-1, with TRBD1 identical over 9 bases. Germline-derived CDR1 and CDR2 are MGHRA and YSYEKL. The V segment lost 1 base and the J segment 5 bases; nucleotides outside the gene matches: 5. The CDR3 extends over 15 amino acids. CDR3 in amino acids: CASSQALGQGTEAFF. CDR3 coding DNA: TGCGCCAGCAGCCAAGCCCTAGGACAGGGGACTGAAGCTTTCTTT.

The chain employs TRBV4-1 and TRBJ1-1; 12 bases fit TRBD1. The CDR3 contains 20 residues. Germline V CDR1 and CDR2: MGHRA, YSYEKL. Germline trimming cut 4 bases from V and 0 bases from J; bases unmatched to any gene: 15. Here the CDR3 DNA reads TGCGCCAGCAGCCGCCTCCTTGGGACAGGGGGCTCTCCTGTGAACACTGAAGCTTTCTTT. Residues: CASSRLLGTGGSPVNTEAFF.